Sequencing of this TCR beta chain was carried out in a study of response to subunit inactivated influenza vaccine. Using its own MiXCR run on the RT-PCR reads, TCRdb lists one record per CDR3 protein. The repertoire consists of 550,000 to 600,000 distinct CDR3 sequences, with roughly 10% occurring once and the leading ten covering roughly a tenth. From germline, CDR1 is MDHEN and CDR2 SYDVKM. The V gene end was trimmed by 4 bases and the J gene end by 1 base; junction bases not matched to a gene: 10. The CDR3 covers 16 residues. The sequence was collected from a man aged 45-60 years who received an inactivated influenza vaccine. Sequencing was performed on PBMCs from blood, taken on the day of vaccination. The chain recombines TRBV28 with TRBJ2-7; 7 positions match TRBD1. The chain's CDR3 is CASSSASWTGSYEQYF. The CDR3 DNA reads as TGTGCCAGCAGTTCCGCCAGTTGGACAGGTTCCTACGAGCAGTACTTC.